These T cell receptor beta chains were read from a single sample in a study of blood T cells in healthy people across ages. TCRdb fed the 5' RACE reads into MiXCR, producing one record per CDR3 protein. The sample consists of under 2,000,000 distinct CDR3 sequences, 49% of them appearing once. The specimen sequenced was blood. These receptors all stem from a middle-aged woman in good health. Both conserved end residues are part of each CDR3. A D gene is named only where the DNA matches it firmly. A row's size may be missing; if present it is once, few, many or a size class.

TRBJ2-1	TRBV6-5	.	.	TGTGCCAGCAGTGCCCCCGGGACCAACAATGAGCAGTTCTTC	CASSAPGTNNEQFF
TRBJ2-1	TRBV6-5	TRBD1	.	TGTGCCAGCAGTTACTTGGGACAGGGATCCAATGAGCAGTTCTTC	CASSYLGQGSNEQFF
TRBJ2-7	TRBV27	.	.	TGTGCCAGCAGTTTGAAGGGACACTCATACGAGCAGTACTTC	CASSLKGHSYEQYF
TRBJ1-1	TRBV6-6	.	.	TGTGCCAGCAGTTATCCTGCCAGGGGCAGTGAAGCTTTCTTT	CASSYPARGSEAFF
TRBJ2-7	TRBV11-1	.	few	TGTGCCAGCAGCCCCAGAGGTGGCGGTGACGTAGGTTCTCAGGGTCATTCCTACGAGCAGTACTTC	CASSPRGGGDVGSQGHSYEQYF
TRBJ2-1	TRBV12-3/TRBV12-4	.	.	TGTGCCAGCAGAGATTCAGGGAAGGATGAGCAGTTCTTC	CASRDSGKDEQFF
TRBJ2-3	TRBV20-1	TRBD1	.	TGCAGTACCACGGGACAGGGGTGGGAGAATACGCAGTATTTT	CSTTGQGWENTQYF
TRBJ2-4	TRBV7-2	TRBD2	few	TGTGCCAGCAGCCCTCTACTAGCGGGCGCCCGAGCCAAAAACATTCAGTACTTC	CASSPLLAGARAKNIQYF
TRBJ1-5	TRBV20-1	.	.	TGCAGTGCTACCAGGGCGGGGAGTCAGCCCCAGCATTTT	CSATRAGSQPQHF
TRBJ2-2	TRBV7-2	TRBD2	.	TGTGCCAGCAGCTTGAAGAGGGGACTAGAGGTTGCCGGGGAGCTGTTTTTT	CASSLKRGLEVAGELFF
TRBJ1-5	TRBV7-2	TRBD1	.	TGTGCCAGCAGCCGGGACAGGGCCCAGGGGCAGCCCCAGCATTTT	CASSRDRAQGQPQHF
TRBJ1-5	TRBV28	TRBD1	.	TGTGCCAGCAGTGACACAGGGGGGAGTCAGCCCCAGCATTTT	CASSDTGGSQPQHF
TRBJ2-7	TRBV28	TRBD1	.	TGTGCCAGCAGCGCACCGGGACAGGGGAAACGAGAGTACTTC	CASSAPGQGKREYF
TRBJ2-7	TRBV29-1	.	.	TGCAGCGTTGACCTCGGGAGCGACGAGCAGTACTTC	CSVDLGSDEQYF
TRBJ1-4	TRBV20-1	.	few	TGCAGTGCTAGAGACCTATTTGCAACTAATGAAAAACTGTTTTTT	CSARDLFATNEKLFF